A few counts support the clone carrying this TCR beta chain. The antigen remains undetermined. Unique molecular identifiers were incorporated when the TCRbeta library was constructed. TCRdb independently ran MiXCR on the PCR reads; one entry per CDR3 protein. Of around 300,000 distinct CDR3 sequences in the sample, around 20% were seen once. The data were obtained in a study of T-cell reconstitution after alpha-beta-depleted transplantation in children. Study results and caveats: T-cell numbers and diversity one year post-transplant derived largely from freshly generated T cells.

V shed 6 bases and J 9 bases; nucleotides not matched to a gene: 15. This CDR3 has 15 amino acids. Germline values: CDR1 SGHRS, CDR2 YFSETQ. The gene calls are TRBV5-1 and TRBJ2-5; 9 nucleotides line up with TRBD1. The sequence came from a male patient younger than 18 who had a stem cell transplant for acute lymphoblastic leukemia, so the T cells may come from the graft donor. The source was PBMCs, mostly from graft donor cells, collected 180 days after TCRalphabeta/CD19-depleted stem cell transplant. CDR3 amino acids: CASTSLKGQGRAQYF. The CDR3 DNA sequence: TGCGCCAGCACCTCCTTAAAGGGACAGGGAAGGGCCCAGTACTTC. Combining the CDR3 with reference TRBV5-1 and TRBJ2-5 gives the whole variable domain KAGVTQTPRYLIKTRGQQVTLSCSPISGHRSVSWYQQTPGQGLQFLFEYFSETQRNKGNFPGRFSGRQFSNSRSEMNVSTLELGDSALYLCASTSLKGQGRAQYFGPGTRLLVL.